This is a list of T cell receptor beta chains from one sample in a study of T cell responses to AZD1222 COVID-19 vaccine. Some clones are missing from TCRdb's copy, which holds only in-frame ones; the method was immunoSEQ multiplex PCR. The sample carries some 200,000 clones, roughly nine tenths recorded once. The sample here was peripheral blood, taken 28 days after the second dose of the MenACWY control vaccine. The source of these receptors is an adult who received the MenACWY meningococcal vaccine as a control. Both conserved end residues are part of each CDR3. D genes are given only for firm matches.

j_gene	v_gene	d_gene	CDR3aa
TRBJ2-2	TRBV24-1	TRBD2	CATSDTPASRGDGELFF
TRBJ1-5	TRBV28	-	CATRGLGLAGPQHF
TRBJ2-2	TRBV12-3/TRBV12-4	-	CASSSRNTGELFF
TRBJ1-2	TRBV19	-	CATGDLRDYGYTF
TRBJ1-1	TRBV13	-	CASSLSLPSGEGHTEAFF
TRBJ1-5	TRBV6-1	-	CASSAWTDHSNQPQHF
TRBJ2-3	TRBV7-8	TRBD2	CASSSLAGITDTQYF
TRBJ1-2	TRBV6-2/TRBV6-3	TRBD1	CASSRSGTETYGYTF
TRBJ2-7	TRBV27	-	CASSRGGSLGSYEQYF
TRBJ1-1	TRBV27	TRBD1	CASRAGGQKVSSEAFF
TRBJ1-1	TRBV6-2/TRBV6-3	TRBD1	CASSYSGQGNTEAFF
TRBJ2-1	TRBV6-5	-	CASSYGRVGVNNEQFF
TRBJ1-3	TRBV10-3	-	CAITSPSSGNTIYF
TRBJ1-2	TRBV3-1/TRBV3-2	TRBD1	CASSQDNPGTAIGRGYTF
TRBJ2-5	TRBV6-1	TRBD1	CASSEQDRAGTQYF
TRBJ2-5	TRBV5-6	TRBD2	CASSTRGAQYF
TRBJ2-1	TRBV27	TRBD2	CASSFLTSGRANEQFF
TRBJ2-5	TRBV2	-	CVVIRRETQYF
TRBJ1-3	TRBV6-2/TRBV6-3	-	CASSYQSGDAGNTIYF
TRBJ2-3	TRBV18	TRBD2	CASSPRLAGGTDTQYF
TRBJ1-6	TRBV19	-	CASSPMWNSPLHF
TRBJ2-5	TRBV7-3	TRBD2	CASRLGLAGGNQETQYF
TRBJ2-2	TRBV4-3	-	CASSRGAANTGELFF
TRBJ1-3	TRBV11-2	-	CASSLVPGSGNTIYF
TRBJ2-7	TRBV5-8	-	CASSFARGDSYEQYF
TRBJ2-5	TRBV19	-	CASSISDQPFGTQYF
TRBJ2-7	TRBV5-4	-	CASSRGGQTYEQYF
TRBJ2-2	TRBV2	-	CASSVGRITGELFF
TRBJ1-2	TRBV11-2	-	CASSLAGGAPYGYTF
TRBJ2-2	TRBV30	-	CAWSVLGLGIGELFF
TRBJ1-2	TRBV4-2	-	CASSHPMSGYTF
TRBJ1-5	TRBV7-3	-	CASSLLRGWPQHF
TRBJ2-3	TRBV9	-	CASSAAGLPQYF
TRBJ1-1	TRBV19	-	CASSTTANTEAFF
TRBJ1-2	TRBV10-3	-	CATRQARTTNYGYTF
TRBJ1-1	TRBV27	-	CASSFVGMNTEAFF
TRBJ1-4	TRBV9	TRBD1	CASSVTGETNEKLFF
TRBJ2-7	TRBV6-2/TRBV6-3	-	CASSYWGTSYEQYF
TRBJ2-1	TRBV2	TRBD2	CASGGSGVNEQFF
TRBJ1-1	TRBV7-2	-	CASSLVGGAQNTEAFF
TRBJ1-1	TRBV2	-	CASSLQSNTEAFF
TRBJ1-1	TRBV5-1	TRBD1	CASSLGQGAAEAFF
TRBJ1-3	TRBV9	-	CASSVGAVSGNTIYF
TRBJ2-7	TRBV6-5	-	CASSSVDSSYEQYF
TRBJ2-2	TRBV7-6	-	CASSPRPYGELFF
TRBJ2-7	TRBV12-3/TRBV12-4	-	CASSFVPHEQYF
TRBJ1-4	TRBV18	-	CASSPRETNEKLFF
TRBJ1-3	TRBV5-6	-	CASTLIGGGNTIYF
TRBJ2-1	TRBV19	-	CASSADSRSYNEQFF
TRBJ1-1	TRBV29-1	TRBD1	CSVEAGQGMNTEAFF
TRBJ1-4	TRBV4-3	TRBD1	CASSQDLPRTGIYEKLFF
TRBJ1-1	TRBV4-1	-	CASSLTGNTEAFF
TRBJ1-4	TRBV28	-	CASRRHGATNEKLFF
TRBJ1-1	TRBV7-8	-	CASSFGGVRTEAFF